The entry that follows covers one TCR beta chain sequence. The antigen remains undetermined. Germline-derived CDR1 and CDR2 are DFQATT and SNEGSKA (reference sequence). The CDR3 is 14 residues long. V lost 5 bases and J lost 2; bases outside the gene matches: 5. The data were obtained in a study of vaccination and CD4 T cells after COVID-19. Background on the study: Post-vaccine sample collection happened at a median of 72 days after dose two, ranging 14 to 241.

Oncomine TCR Beta short-read sequencing was applied to DNA from cultured CD4+ T cells. TCRdb itself ran the PCR reads through MiXCR, one entry per CDR3 protein. The table has about 20,000 distinct CDR3 sequences, roughly two fifths seen once. Time point noted: late sampling 161 to 241 days after vaccination in three convalescent patients. Noted treatment: approximately 10-day PBMC culture with coronavirus spike peptide pools or control peptides (ViraFEST assay). The source material was CD4+ T cells from blood, cultured in vitro, sampled about 7 months after SARS-CoV-2 vaccination. This clonotype was sampled from a human donor who had recovered from COVID-19. This chain joins TRBV20-1 and TRBJ2-5, with 10 bases fitting TRBD2. CDR3 region: CSADLSGGQETQYF. CDR3 nucleotide sequence: TGCAGTGCTGACCTTAGCGGGGGGCAAGAGACCCAGTACTTC.